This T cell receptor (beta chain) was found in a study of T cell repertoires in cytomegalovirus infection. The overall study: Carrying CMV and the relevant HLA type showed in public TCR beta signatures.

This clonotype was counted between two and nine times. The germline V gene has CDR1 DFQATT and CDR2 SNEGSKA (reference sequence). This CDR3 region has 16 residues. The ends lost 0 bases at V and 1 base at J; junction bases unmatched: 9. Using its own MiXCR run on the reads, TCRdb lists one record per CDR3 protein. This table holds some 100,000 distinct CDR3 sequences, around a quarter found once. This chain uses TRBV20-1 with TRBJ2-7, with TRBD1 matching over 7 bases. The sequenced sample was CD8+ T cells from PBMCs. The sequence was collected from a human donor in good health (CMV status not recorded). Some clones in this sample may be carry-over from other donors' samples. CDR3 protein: CSARDPDRTNSYEQYF. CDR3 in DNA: TGCAGTGCTAGAGACCCGGACAGGACGAATTCCTACGAGCAGTACTTC.